Following are 14 T cell receptor beta chains from one sample sequenced in a study of T cell repertoires in cytomegalovirus infection (dated by TCRdb to the late 2010s). Sequencing was performed on an Illumina HiSeq 1500. Using fastp at Q25 and MiXCR, TCRdb reprocessed the public reads and kept productive beta chains. Every entry covers one CDR3 protein and lists the most common genes and DNA from its rows. The sample table holds about 260,000 distinct CDR3 sequences, of which roughly 13% were seen once. Around 9.5% of the sample belongs to the ten largest clones. Sample: PBMCs. These receptors originate from a human donor in good health (CMV status not recorded). Some clones in this sample may be carry-over from other donors' samples.

This chain connects TRBV19 to TRBJ1-5; D gene unclear. Looked up from germline, CDR1 is LNHDA and CDR2 is SQIVND (reference sequence). The V gene lost 6 bases and the J gene lost 8 bases, with 17 bases spanning the gap. The CDR3 is 14 residues long. This chain's CDR3 is CASRRSGPGEPQHF. In DNA, the CDR3 is TGTGCCAGTAGGAGAAGCGGCCCCGGGGAGCCCCAGCATTTT.

V usage is TRBV29-1 and J usage is TRBJ2-7; 8 bases line up with TRBD1. Per the germline V gene, CDR1 is SQVTM and CDR2 is ANQGSEA. The CDR3 length is 14 residues. V shed 7 bases, J shed 1 base, and the junction held 9 bases outside the gene matches. CDR3 protein: CSARPGTGSYEQYF. For the CDR3, the DNA is TGCAGCGCCCGTCCCGGGACAGGTTCCTACGAGCAGTACTTC.

This clonotype has more than one count but fewer than ten. The rearrangement joins TRBV6-2 or TRBV6-3 to TRBJ2-1; TRBD2 aligns across 7 bases. CDR3 size: 12 residues. Per germline, CDR1 MNHEY and CDR2 SVGEGT. V gave up 6 bases and J gave up 9 bases; unmatched junction bases: 5. CDR3 in DNA: TGTGCCAGCAGCGGGGGGATTTCTGAGCAGTTCTTC. Translating gives CASSGGISEQFF.

The chain carries TRBV13 and TRBJ2-3; possibly TRBD2 for D (6 bases). CDR1 PRHDT and CDR2 FYEKMQ come from the germline V gene (reference sequence). The CDR3 loop spans 19 amino acids. The V end lost 5 bases, the J end lost 0 bases, and 24 bases lay between the germline ends. The chain's CDR3 is CASSRRPPSVSTSTDTQYF. The CDR3 nucleotides read TGTGCCAGCAGCCGCAGGCCGCCTAGCGTATCGACTAGCACAGATACGCAGTATTTT.

This clonotype was seen a handful of times. The genes are TRBV5-4 and TRBJ2-7; the match to TRBD1 covers 8 bases. Looked up from germline, CDR1 is SGHNT and CDR2 is YYREEE (reference sequence). Unmatched junction bases numbered 12, after V lost 4 bases and J lost 3 bases. This CDR3 has 16 residues. The CDR3 DNA reads TGTGCCAGCAGCAACCCAGGGGGCGGTTCCGTCTACGAGCAGTACTTC. As protein: CASSNPGGGSVYEQYF. Full variable domain (missing parts from reference TRBV5-4 and TRBJ2-7): ETGVTQSPTHLIKTRGQQVTLRCSSQSGHNTVSWYQQALGQGPQFIFQYYREEENGRGNFPPRFSGLQFPNYSSELNVNALELDDSALYLCASSNPGGGSVYEQYFGPGTRLTVT.

The sample holds a few counts of this clonotype. This rearrangement joins TRBV20-1 to TRBJ1-2; no definite D call. V lost 7 bases and J 0 bases, leaving 9 bases between the germline ends. Germline V CDR1 and CDR2: DFQATT, SNEGSKA (reference sequence). This CDR3 is 12 amino acids long. The CDR3 DNA follows: TGCAGTGTTTTCGAGGCTAACTATGGCTACACCTTC. Translation: CSVFEANYGYTF.

The table lists this clonotype with a few counts. The genes are TRBV9 and TRBJ2-4, with 9 bases lining up with TRBD2. CDR3 size: 20 residues. Germline CDR1 SGDLS, CDR2 YYNGEE. V was clipped by 3 bases and J by 1 base; unmatched bases: 17. As DNA, the CDR3 is TGTGCCAGCAGCGAGCGCGGGGGGGCCGCATCAGATCCTGCCAAAAACATTCAGTACTTC. This sequence encodes CASSERGGAASDPAKNIQYF.

This clonotype is medium-sized in the sample. The CDR3 loop reads CASSLVRGRGTSYNEQFF. CDR3 coding DNA: TGTGCCAGCAGCTTAGTACGCGGGAGAGGGACCTCCTACAATGAGCAGTTCTTC. The rearrangement joins TRBV7-8 to TRBJ2-1; the match to TRBD2 covers 7 bases. The V segment lost 1 base and the J segment 0 bases; nucleotides outside the gene matches: 9. The CDR3 length is 18 residues. CDR1 SGHVS and CDR2 FQNEAQ come from the germline V gene.

In its sample, this clonotype was seen many times. The chain carries TRBV7-9 and TRBJ1-5; D is ambiguous. Trimming stripped 2 bases from V and 5 bases from J, with 13 bases between. The CDR3 runs 15 residues. The germline V gene has CDR1 SEHNR and CDR2 FQNEAQ (reference sequence). DNA for the CDR3: TGTGCCAGCAGCTTAAGTGACCCCGGGGATCAGCCCCAGCATTTT. It yields the protein CASSLSDPGDQPQHF.

This clonotype was counted a few times. CDR3 DNA sequence: TGTGCCAGCGATGTCGGGACAGGGGTGGGCACCGGGGAGCTGTTTTTT. It translates to CASDVGTGVGTGELFF. The V and J genes are TRBV2 and TRBJ2-2; 10 nucleotides match TRBD1. The CDR3 is made up of 16 amino acids. The germline CDR1 and CDR2 sequences are SNHLY and FYNNEI. The ends lost 8 bases at V and 4 bases at J; junction bases unmatched: 10.

The table lists this clonotype with many counts. The CDR3 spells CASSTRQDYRTDTQYF. CDR3 DNA: TGTGCCAGCAGCACGCGACAGGACTACCGCACAGATACGCAGTATTTT. V gene TRBV5-7 combines with J gene TRBJ2-3; D may be TRBD1 or TRBD2 (6 bases each). TRBV5-7 is identified as an open reading frame with a role that is uncertain. Trimming took 4 bases from V and 1 from J, leaving 16 bases between them. The length of the CDR3 is 16 residues.

This clonotype showed up just a few times. This chain connects TRBV12-3 or TRBV12-4 to TRBJ1-5; no firm D call. The V end lost 6 bases, the J end lost 0 bases, and 21 bases lay between the germline ends. The CDR3 length is 18 residues. CDR3: CASSPIDTVYYSNQPQHF. As DNA, the CDR3 is TGTGCCAGCAGCCCTATAGACACGGTTTATTATAGCAATCAGCCCCAGCATTTT.

This clonotype has more than one count but fewer than ten. This chain connects TRBV5-1 to TRBJ2-5; 8 bases fit TRBD2. Looked up from germline, CDR1 is SGHRS and CDR2 is YFSETQ. This CDR3 spans 15 amino acids. Unmatched junction bases numbered 3, after V lost 1 base and J lost 1 base. CDR3 protein: CASSLPSGSQETQYF. DNA for the CDR3: TGCGCCAGCAGCTTGCCCAGCGGGAGCCAAGAGACCCAGTACTTC.

This clonotype was seen ten or more times. The chain employs TRBV27 and TRBJ2-4, with 8 bases lining up with TRBD1. The CDR3 totals 16 residues. Germline CDR1 MNHEY, CDR2 SMNVEV (reference sequence). The trim removed 5 bases at V and 1 base at J, leaving 7 bases unmatched. CDR3 residues: CASSPLDRVAKNIQYF. CDR3 DNA: TGTGCCAGCAGTCCCTTGGACAGGGTTGCCAAAAACATTCAGTACTTC.